The T cell receptor (beta chain) described here comes from a study of spatial heterogeneity in lung cancer. As for the study in general: A unique TCR and UMI combination showed up more than ten times in raw reads, on average. Study results and caveats: Ubiquitous and regional nonsynonymous mutations were tracked by counts of ubiquitous and regional expanded TCRs, respectively. Tumor mutation count correlated with how many alpha and beta TCRs expanded intratumorally. It was estimated that coverage of tumor T cells reached around 7% for alpha chains and more than 12% for beta chains.

This clonotype was counted a few times. Antigen specificity is unknown. After removal of 2 bases from V and 0 bases from J, the junction contained 3 bases not matched to a gene. Per germline, CDR1 MDHEN and CDR2 SYDVKM. The CDR3 totals 15 residues. Time point described: sample taken at primary tumor resection. Unsorted whole RNA of tumor, nontumor lung or frozen PBMC was sequenced. TCRdb re-called the 5' RACE reads through MiXCR, storing one row per CDR3 protein. The sample has 100,000 to 110,000 distinct CDR3 sequences, roughly 4.5% seen once. This TCR derives from a male donor with early-stage non-small cell lung cancer. The chain carries TRBV28 and TRBJ2-7, with 8 bases fitting TRBD2. The source was lung tumor tissue, collected at surgery. The CDR3 region is CASSLGGRSSYEQYF. The CDR3 DNA sequence: TGTGCCAGCAGTTTAGGCGGGAGGAGCTCCTACGAGCAGTACTTC.